Listed below are T cell receptor beta chains from one sample, sequenced in a study of technical replicates of blood from a few donors. Profiled with immunoSEQ multiplex PCR; TCRdb holds only in-frame clones, not every one. The sample contains about 82,000 clones, roughly 95% of which appear only once. Sequencing was carried out using T cells isolated from PBMCs. The receptors shown here come from a human donor in good health. Each CDR3 is given with its conserved first and last residue. A D gene is named only where the DNA matches it firmly. The listing skips clone size in some rows; elsewhere it reads once, few, many or a size class.

D	V	size	J	DNA	CDR3
TRBD2	TRBV29-1	-	TRBJ2-7	TGCAGCGGGGGGACTAGCGGGGCCTACGAGCAGTACTTC	CSGGTSGAYEQYF
-	TRBV7-9	-	TRBJ2-1	TGTGCCAGCAGTCCCTCCGGGAGCTCCTACAATGAGCAGTTCTTC	CASSPSGSSYNEQFF
TRBD2	TRBV9	-	TRBJ2-1	TGTGCCAGCAGCTCCCAACTAGCGGCTACCTACAATGAGCAGTTCTTC	CASSSQLAATYNEQFF
TRBD1	TRBV6-5	-	TRBJ1-1	TGTGCCAGCAGTTACTCGATAGGACAGGGGAACACTGAAGCTTTCTTT	CASSYSIGQGNTEAFF
TRBD2	TRBV6-4	-	TRBJ2-1	TGTGCCAGCAGTGACGGCGGGAGGGGAACCAATGAGCAGTTCTTC	CASSDGGRGTNEQFF
-	TRBV5-4	-	TRBJ2-3	TGTGCCAGCCATGATAGTAAGGGAGTGAGGACAGATACGCAGTATTTT	CASHDSKGVRTDTQYF
TRBD2	TRBV9	-	TRBJ2-7	TGTGCCAGCAGCGAGGGACTAGCGGGGGGCCTTCGCGAGCAGTACTTC	CASSEGLAGGLREQYF
-	TRBV6-1	-	TRBJ1-2	TGTGCCAGCAGTGGACAGAACTATGGCTACACCTTC	CASSGQNYGYTF
TRBD1	TRBV29-1	few	TRBJ1-1	TGCAGCGTTGGCCCGGGACAGCTGAACACTGAAGCTTTCTTT	CSVGPGQLNTEAFF
-	TRBV4-1	-	TRBJ1-1	TGCGCCAGCAGCGCCAATGAGCCAAGGGGCACTGAAGCTTTCTTT	CASSANEPRGTEAFF
-	TRBV27	once	TRBJ2-7	TGTGCCAGCAGTTTTGCCAGGGAAGACGAGCAGTACTTC	CASSFAREDEQYF
TRBD1	TRBV28	-	TRBJ1-5	TGTGCTACCAGGAGGACAGGGGGAAATGTGCAGCCCCAGCATTTT	CATRRTGGNVQPQHF
-	TRBV11-2	-	TRBJ2-7	TGTGCCAGCAGCTTAGATGGTGGCCTCCTCGAGCAGTACTTC	CASSLDGGLLEQYF
-	TRBV6-1	-	TRBJ1-2	TGTGCCAGCAGTGATTTGGAGGCTTTCTATGGCTACACCTTC	CASSDLEAFYGYTF
-	TRBV5-1	-	TRBJ1-2	TGCGCCAGCAGTCCCCAGGGTCTAGATGGCTACACCTTC	CASSPQGLDGYTF
TRBD2	TRBV7-9	-	TRBJ2-7	TGTGCCAGCAGTCCAGGGACTAGGTACGAGCAGTACTTC	CASSPGTRYEQYF
TRBD1	TRBV27	-	TRBJ1-2	TGTGCCAGCAGTGCCCCCGGGGACAGGGCAAACTATGGCTACACCTTC	CASSAPGDRANYGYTF
-	TRBV29-1	-	TRBJ1-4	TGCAGCGTTGGTCCGGGGTTAGGGACTAATGAAAAACTGTTTTTT	CSVGPGLGTNEKLFF
TRBD1	TRBV7-8	-	TRBJ2-3	TGTGCCAGCAGCCTTCCTATGGACAGGGAAAATACGCAGTATTTT	CASSLPMDRENTQYF
-	TRBV7-7	-	TRBJ2-7	TGTGCTAGCAGCCCTAGCTCAGGGGGGACCTACGAGCAGTACTTC	CASSPSSGGTYEQYF
-	TRBV27	-	TRBJ1-1	TGTGCCAGCAGACAGGGTACGTCTGAAGCTTTCTTT	CASRQGTSEAFF
-	TRBV19	-	TRBJ1-1	TGTGCCAGTAGTCCGGCAAGCGCCCTTTTAGGTGAAGCTTTCTTT	CASSPASALLGEAFF
-	TRBV11-3	-	TRBJ2-7	TGTGCCAGCAGCCCCTCGCGAGTGATCTCCTACGAGCAGTACTTC	CASSPSRVISYEQYF
-	TRBV30	-	TRBJ2-2	TGTGCCTGGAGTGTAACACAGGGGGAGGGCCTTGACGGGGAGCTGTTTTTT	CAWSVTQGEGLDGELFF
-	TRBV25-1	-	TRBJ1-6	TGTGCCAGCAGTGGTCGACAGAATTCACCCCTCCACTTT	CASSGRQNSPLHF
-	TRBV10-3	-	TRBJ1-1	TGTGCCATCACGGGACATATGAACACTGAAGCTTTCTTT	CAITGHMNTEAFF
TRBD2	TRBV19	-	TRBJ2-7	TGTGCCAGTAGCCGACTAGCGAGTTACTACGAGCAGTACTTC	CASSRLASYYEQYF
-	TRBV7-2	-	TRBJ1-2	TGTGCCAGCAGCCCCGCCGTGGAGAACTATGGCTACACCTTC	CASSPAVENYGYTF
-	TRBV19	-	TRBJ1-1	TGTGCCAGTAGAAAGAGGATTGAAGCTTTCTTT	CASRKRIEAFF
TRBD2	TRBV6-4	-	TRBJ2-2	TGTGTCAGCCGACTAGCGGGAGACCACGGGGAGCTGTTTTTT	CVSRLAGDHGELFF
TRBD2	TRBV30	-	TRBJ2-1	TGTGCCTGGAGTGGCGGGAGGGCTTACAATGAGCAGTTCTTC	CAWSGGRAYNEQFF
-	TRBV10-3	-	TRBJ1-1	TGTGCCATCAGTGAACTAATAAGTTCCACTGAAGCTTTCTTT	CAISELISSTEAFF
-	TRBV9	-	TRBJ1-4	TGTGCCAGCAGCGTCTCACAGGGATTATATGAAAAACTGTTTTTT	CASSVSQGLYEKLFF
TRBD2	TRBV6-1	-	TRBJ2-1	TGTGCCAGCGGTACTAGCGGGAGAGGGTATGAGCAGTTCTTC	CASGTSGRGYEQFF
-	TRBV10-1	-	TRBJ1-1	TGCGCCAGCAGTGAGTCGTGGAGGAACACTGAAGCTTTCTTT	CASSESWRNTEAFF
TRBD1	TRBV28	-	TRBJ1-2	TGTGCCAGCAGATCTACAGGGGCCTATGGCTACACCTTC	CASRSTGAYGYTF
-	TRBV9	-	TRBJ1-2	TGTGCCAGCAGCGTAGGAGGGGGAAGCTATGGCTACACCTTC	CASSVGGGSYGYTF
-	TRBV2	-	TRBJ2-5	TGTGCCAGCAGGGAAAACAGGGAGACCCAGTACTTC	CASRENRETQYF
TRBD1	TRBV4-2	-	TRBJ1-1	TGTGCCAGCAGCCAAGAACAGGGGGCAGAGAACACTGAAGCTTTCTTT	CASSQEQGAENTEAFF
TRBD1	TRBV7-6	-	TRBJ2-7	TGTGCCAGCAGCTTAGGCACCGGGACAGAAATTCCCTACGAGCAGTACTTC	CASSLGTGTEIPYEQYF
TRBD1	TRBV4-3	-	TRBJ1-1	TGCGCCAGCAGCTTGGACAGGGGGACTGAAGCTTTCTTT	CASSLDRGTEAFF
TRBD2	TRBV9	-	TRBJ2-7	TGTGCCAGCAGCTATGGACTAGCGGGAGGGGAGGGCTACGAGCAGTACTTC	CASSYGLAGGEGYEQYF
-	TRBV7-8	-	TRBJ1-2	TGTGCCAGCAGCTTAGCAGGGGCGCCGGGCTACACCTTC	CASSLAGAPGYTF
TRBD1	TRBV28	-	TRBJ1-5	TGTGCCAGCAGTTTATCAGGGGGCCGTCAGCCCCAGCATTTT	CASSLSGGRQPQHF
TRBD1	TRBV19	-	TRBJ1-5	TGTGCCAGTAGTCGGGACAGGGACGTGTACAATCAGCCCCAGCATTTT	CASSRDRDVYNQPQHF
TRBD1	TRBV9	-	TRBJ2-7	TGTGCCAGCAGCGCCGGCCCAGGGGGCTACGAGCAGTACTTC	CASSAGPGGYEQYF
-	TRBV11-1	-	TRBJ2-7	TGTGCCAGCGCGGCGGGACAGAGATTCGGGCAGTACTTC	CASAAGQRFGQYF
-	TRBV7-8	-	TRBJ2-7	TGTGCCAGTAGATCTAGCTCGGGTTTCTACGAGCAGTACTTC	CASRSSSGFYEQYF
-	TRBV6-1	-	TRBJ1-1	TGTGCCAGCAAATTGGACCAGGGGACTGAAGCTTTCTTT	CASKLDQGTEAFF
TRBD1	TRBV18	-	TRBJ2-5	TGTGCCAGCTCACCGGGTTCTGATTGGACAGGACCGTCCCAGTACTTC	CASSPGSDWTGPSQYF